The source of this TCR beta chain is a study of cytomegalovirus exposure and HLA in healthy donors. The PCR ran on 60 Vbeta and 13 Jbeta primers. The table came from immunoSEQ multiplex PCR; TCRdb's copy has only in-frame clones and leaves some out. The table lists approximately 47,000 clones. About this clone itself: Its antigen remains unknown.

The study sampled nominally healthy donors, though unrecorded immune exposures were likely. Points from the study as a whole: Researchers had no immune exposure information except CMV serostatus available. Reports state that TCR beta sequences accurately predicted most subjects' HLA-A and HLA-B alleles. Analyzed later, association rates of TCRs varied across HLA loci, with DRB1 most and HLA-C fewest.

The TCR was taken from a male donor in good health and CMV-seronegative. The specimen sequenced was PBMCs.

As DNA, the CDR3 is TGTGCCAGCAGCGAGAGCGGGGGGGCCGACGAGCAGTACTTC. The encoded protein is CASSESGGADEQYF. This chain uses TRBV9 with TRBJ2-7, with 10 bases identical to TRBD2. Germline V gene lookup returns CDR1 SGDLS and CDR2 YYNGEE. V lost 3 bases to trimming and J lost 5 bases; unmatched junction nucleotides: 5. CDR3 length equals 14 residues.